The clone carrying this T cell receptor beta chain was seen many times. These data belong to a study of neurological immune-mediated disorders. Time point indicated: longitudinal time-point 3. Over 170 million TCR-beta sequences, together covering 15-18 subjects, were produced by every individual sequencing run that was carried out. TCRdb reanalysed the 5' RACE reads using MiXCR and keeps one entry per CDR3 protein. The table includes about 49,000 distinct CDR3 sequences, 7% to 10% detected once. The clonotype comes from a woman aged 40 to 55 in good health. The sample consisted of PBMCs.

The CDR3 is CASSHTSGRLRGNEQFF. The CDR3, as DNA: TGCGCCAGCAGCCATACTAGCGGGAGGCTTCGTGGCAATGAGCAGTTCTTC. V and J are TRBV5-1 and TRBJ2-1; TRBD2 agrees at 12 bases. The CDR3 covers 17 residues. The germline gives CDR1 SGHRS, CDR2 YFSETQ. With 4 bases clipped from V and 6 bases from J, the junction kept 11 bases outside the gene matches.